This paragraph reports one T cell receptor beta chain. This entry is derived from a study of blood T cell repertoires in COVID-19. On the study more broadly: T cells, B-cell-depleted T cells, or PBMCs provided the cDNA or gDNA that served as material.

TCRdb's table, derived via immunoSEQ multiplex PCR, lists solely in-frame clones and lacks some. Here the sample spans roughly 160,000 clones, roughly 86% being singletons. The V gene lost 3 bases and the J gene lost 7 bases, with 9 bases spanning the gap. This CDR3 is built from 13 residues. CDR1 LNHDA and CDR2 SQIVND come from the germline V gene (reference sequence). The TCR was taken from a man in his fifties or sixties with active or convalescent COVID-19. The material sequenced was peripheral blood. The chain employs TRBV19 and TRBJ2-2, with D maybe TRBD1 (6 bases). The CDR3 sequence is CASSIQGYGELFF. In nucleotides, the CDR3 is TGTGCCAGTAGTATCCAGGGGTACGGGGAGCTGTTTTTT.